This T cell receptor beta chain was profiled in a study of CD8 T cell repertoires and HIV-1 epitope variants (dated by TCRdb to 2018 to 2021). The study in broad terms: Twenty-five peptides representing autologous and known Gag and Nef epitope variants were each used to stimulate T cells in separate culture wells. T cells were enriched with the EasySep Human T Cell Enrichment Kit and co-cultured with equal numbers of autologous T cell-negative cells as antigen-presenting cells. An aliquot of 1M T cells was set aside as an uncultured baseline condition, separate from the approximately 83 T cell cultures. Among the control conditions were a peptide pool of CMV, EBV and flu, the Ebola AY9 epitope serving as a negative control, and a well with no peptide. Cultures were maintained for 9 to 10 days in IMDM with gentamicin, and half-media changes adding IL-2, IL-7 and IL-15 were performed on days 3 and 7. The epitopes tested were three Gag epitope families plus Nef HW9 and YT9. Running each culture condition in triplicate, except for one peptide done in duplicate, gave a total of about 75 T cell cultures.

The paper's findings and limits, for the study overall: Of the nine antigen-specific TCR beta clonotypes identified, six appeared cross-reactive for autologous or known escape epitope variants. The assay could identify only TCR beta chains and pointed to proliferation in response to antigen, not to T cell function or cytokine profile. A handful of clonotypes recognized the Nef KF9 family and one the HW9 family, with no responses to the TAALDMSHF plasma variant.

The EasySep Human CD8+ T Cell Enrichment Kit was used on day 10 to isolate CD8+ T cells from every culture. This clone showed up just a few times. No cognate antigen has been identified for it. Base qualities are not at hand, and no much larger clone is one base apart. The germline V gene supplies CDR1 MNHEY and CDR2 SVGAGI. The CDR3 covers 14 residues, taking in both the cysteine and the phenylalanine. The only DNA kept is the CDR3, 42 bases in frame from the first base. Trimming at the junction amounts to 8 bases on V and 4 bases on J, and the germline ends lie 15 bases apart. Sequencing of TCR beta CDR3 regions was performed at survey depth on the immunoSEQ platform. The QIAamp DNA micro kit was used to extract genomic DNA from every cultured and uncultured CD8+ T cell population. The published analysis was carried out like this. Samples with under 5,000 productive reads were excluded, and this exclusion removed about 6.5% of the 75 HIV peptide-stimulated cultures. Sequences were trimmed to CDR3 by a MANAFEST web app, and nonproductive sequences, CDR3s under 5 amino acids, and sequences not starting with C or ending with F/W were removed. For a clonotype to count as antigen-specific, the clonotype had to expand relative to the no-peptide control in at least 2 of 3 replicates at FDR 0.01, and only within one epitope family. In addition, a specific clonotype needed a frequency at least fivefold higher than in wells stimulated with peptides from other epitope families. TCRdb's version of the immuneACCESS table is confined to in-frame rearrangements and falls short of the full clone set. An unresolved V gene accounts for under half of the shortfall where checked; the remainder is of unknown origin. The D gene and trimming were derived from the DNA, and the V and J assignments and clone size from that table. The sample table lists under 100,000 clones, around 67% of them with a count of one. The ten largest clonotypes hold 25% to 30% of the sample.

The receptor chain draws on TRBV6-5 and TRBJ2-1; a weak D assignment points to TRBD2 (6 bases agree). The TCR sequence derives from a male donor with HIV. The sequenced sample consisted of uncultured baseline CD8+ T cells from peripheral blood mononuclear cells (PBMCs). The DNA reads TGTGCCAGCGGTGCGACTAGGTTATACAATGAGCAGTTCTTC. Its protein product is CASGATRLYNEQFF.